This T cell receptor beta chain was identified during a study of blood T cell repertoires in COVID-19. As for the study in general: The United States, Italy and Spain supplied acute and convalescent COVID-19 samples.

Concerning this clone itself: Because the CDR3's place on the DNA is in doubt, the DNA is left out and the CDR3 is given as listed by TCRdb.

Original data processing: Using reference gene primer amplification, nucleated cell counts were estimated. Method: immunoSEQ multiplex PCR; TCRdb's copy keeps in-frame clones and lacks some. V, J and clone size were drawn from that table, and D and trimming were deduced from the DNA. The sample yields a few hundred thousand clones, approximately 88% seen once. A total of 16 residues make up the CDR3, ends included. The clonotype originates from a middle-aged woman who had recovered from COVID-19. The sequenced material came from peripheral blood. The J gene is TRBJ2-1, the V gene TRBV21-1; the DNA was not used to check the table's D call, TRBD2. TRBV21-1 is recorded as a pseudogene. The CDR3 loop reads CASSKGEASYSCEQFF.